Shown below are 18 T cell receptor beta chains from a single sample sequenced in a study of blood T cell repertoires in COVID-19. Data came from immunoSEQ multiplex PCR; TCRdb stores just in-frame clones and leaves some out. Altogether hundreds of thousands of clones are present, roughly 88% being singletons, with the ten largest covering 1.4% to 1.5%. Sequenced: PBMCs or T cells enriched from blood (not recorded which). These TCRs come from a woman younger than 35 who had been exposed to COVID-19.

This chain links TRBV28 with TRBJ2-7, with TRBD1 as a possible D gene (6 bases). V was clipped by 4 bases and J by 2 bases, with 12 bases between them. The CDR3 loop spans 14 amino acids. The germline gives CDR1 MDHEN, CDR2 SYDVKM. CDR3 sequence: CASSSRTATYEQYF. DNA for the CDR3: TGTGCCAGCAGTTCACGGACAGCCACCTACGAGCAGTACTTC.

The chain recombines TRBV4-2 with TRBJ2-3, with D possibly matching TRBD1 (6 bases). V was cut by 0 bases and J by 0 bases, with 13 bases left in between. The CDR3 extends over 17 amino acids. CDR1 and CDR2 (germline): LGHNA, YNFKEQ. For the CDR3, the DNA is TGTGCCAGCAGCCAAGACTACAGGGTTCTTAGCACAGATACGCAGTATTTT. Protein product: CASSQDYRVLSTDTQYF.

The rearrangement uses TRBV15 and TRBJ1-2; 7 bases are a match to TRBD1. CDR1 LNHNV and CDR2 YYDKDF come from the germline V gene (reference sequence). The CDR3 totals 16 residues. The V segment lost 4 bases and the J segment 0 bases; nucleotides outside the gene matches: 8. For the CDR3, the DNA is TGTGCCACCAGCACCTTCACGCAGGGGGCTAACTATGGCTACACCTTC. This codes for CATSTFTQGANYGYTF. Filled out from reference TRBV15 and TRBJ1-2, the complete variable domain reads DAMVIQNPRYQVTQFGKPVTLSCSQTLNHNVMYWYQQKSSQAPKLLFHYYDKDFNNEADTPDNFQSRRPNTSFCFLDIRSPGLGDTAMYLCATSTFTQGANYGYTFGSGTRLTVV.

The table lists this clone with a count of one. This sequence joins TRBV10-3 and TRBJ2-3; 8 nucleotides agree with TRBD1. The CDR3 has 14 amino acids. V lost 3 bases to trimming and J lost 3 bases; unmatched junction nucleotides: 2. CDR1 is ENHRY, CDR2 SYGVKD, per germline. The CDR3: CAISDGQGTDTQYF. The CDR3, as DNA: TGTGCCATCAGTGACGGACAGGGAACAGATACGCAGTATTTT.

The rearrangement uses TRBV7-8 and TRBJ2-3; 7 bases are shared with TRBD2. V lost 1 base and J lost 1; bases outside the gene matches: 5. Germline CDR1 SGHVS, CDR2 FQNEAQ. The CDR3 has 16 residues. CDR3 coding DNA: TGTGCCAGCAGCTTAGAGGCTAGCGGAGGCACAGATACGCAGTATTTT. The encoded protein is CASSLEASGGTDTQYF.

V gene TRBV28 combines with J gene TRBJ1-4; D perhaps matches TRBD1 (5 bases). This CDR3 contains 15 residues. CDR1 is MDHEN, CDR2 SYDVKM, per germline. Trimming took off 6 bases at V and 4 bases at J, with 15 bases between the two ends. This CDR3 is CASSGGGRNNEKLFF. CDR3 sequence (DNA): TGTGCCAGCAGCGGGGGTGGACGGAATAATGAAAAACTGTTTTTT.

The chain links TRBV14 to TRBJ2-3, with D possibly TRBD2 on 6 matching bases. CDR3 length: 14 amino acids. The V end lost 1 base, the J end lost 4 bases, and 9 bases lay between the germline ends. The germline gives CDR1 SGHDN, CDR2 FVKESK. Here the CDR3 DNA reads TGTGCCAGCAGCCAAGGTAGCGGCCCAGATACGCAGTATTTT. Translating gives CASSQGSGPDTQYF.

The V and J genes are TRBV4-2 and TRBJ1-1, with D tentatively TRBD1 (6 bases). The length of the CDR3 is 18 residues. V shed 0 bases and J shed 1 base, with 18 bases lying between them. CDR1 is LGHNA and CDR2 is YNFKEQ in the germline V gene. CDR3 nucleotides: TGTGCCAGCAGCCAAGAAGGTCCAGGGGTTTTTCCGAACACTGAAGCTTTCTTT. Encoded protein: CASSQEGPGVFPNTEAFF.

In the case of this clone: At the DNA level, this CDR3 is encoded by other sequences in the same sample as well. The chain links TRBV7-9 to TRBJ1-2, with D tentatively TRBD1 (5 bases). There are 12 residues in the CDR3. From germline, CDR1 is SEHNR and CDR2 FQNEAQ (reference sequence). Trimming cost V 4 bases and J 4 bases, with 7 bases left between them. The CDR3 reads CASSSDSYGYTF. CDR3 nucleotides: TGTGCCAGCAGCTCCGACAGCTATGGCTACACCTTC.

V usage is TRBV3-1 (or the pseudogene TRBV3-2) and J usage is TRBJ2-7; 8 bases match TRBD2. Unmatched junction bases numbered 13, after V lost 0 bases and J lost 6 bases. Germline lookup yields CDR1 LGHDT and CDR2 YNNKEL (reference sequence). The CDR3 has 17 residues. CDR3 nucleotides: TGTGCCAGCAGCCAAGATCCAGCGGGAGCACCCCGGGGCGAGCAGTACTTC. Its protein product is CASSQDPAGAPRGEQYF.

This chain uses TRBV18 with TRBJ2-2; TRBD1 is a possible D gene (6 bases). V was clipped by 7 bases and J by 1 base, with 10 bases between them. The germline V gene encodes CDR1 KGHSH and CDR2 LQKENI. CDR3 length: 14 amino acids. The CDR3 here is CASWPGQNTGELFF. The DNA for the CDR3 is TGTGCCAGCTGGCCGGGACAGAACACCGGGGAGCTGTTTTTT.

The chain couples TRBV5-4 to TRBJ2-5, with TRBD1 matching over 8 bases. This CDR3 comprises 18 residues. Germline V gives CDR1 SGHNT, CDR2 YYREEE (reference sequence). V lost 4 bases and J lost 2; bases outside the gene matches: 16. The CDR3 here is CASSPSRDRILIQETQYF. CDR3 nucleotides: TGTGCCAGCAGCCCGTCCCGGGACAGGATTTTGATACAAGAGACCCAGTACTTC. The full variable domain, completed using reference TRBV5-4 and TRBJ2-5, is ETGVTQSPTHLIKTRGQQVTLRCSSQSGHNTVSWYQQALGQGPQFIFQYYREEENGRGNFPPRFSGLQFPNYSSELNVNALELDDSALYLCASSPSRDRILIQETQYFGPGTRLLVL.

This chain joins TRBV19 and TRBJ1-1; the D gene is possibly TRBD1 (6 bases). Germline values: CDR1 LNHDA, CDR2 SQIVND (reference sequence). The germline V and J ends were trimmed by 10 bases and 4 bases, with 13 bases remaining between them. The CDR3 is 12 amino acids. CDR3 in DNA: TGTGCCACCCTGCGAGGGGGCACTGAAGCTTTCTTT. The encoded protein is CATLRGGTEAFF.

Only one count was recorded for this clone. The rearrangement joins TRBV9 to TRBJ2-2; 13 bases fit TRBD2. The V and J ends lost 4 bases and 7 bases, in that order; junction bases with no gene match: 7. This CDR3 has 16 amino acids. From germline, CDR1 is SGDLS and CDR2 YYNGEE. CDR3: CASSLGLAGVGGELFF. In DNA, the CDR3 is TGTGCCAGCAGCTTAGGACTAGCGGGGGTTGGCGGGGAGCTGTTTTTT.

The V call is TRBV7-8, the J call TRBJ2-1, with TRBD2 matching 9 bases. Germline CDR1 reads SGHVS; CDR2 reads FQNEAQ. The CDR3 is 16 residues long. V lost 0 bases to trimming and J lost 9 bases; unmatched junction nucleotides: 9. CDR3 bases: TGTGCCAGCAGCTTAGCTTCAAGCGGGGGGTTTGCTGAGCAGTTCTTC. Its protein is CASSLASSGGFAEQFF.

This rearrangement joins TRBV5-8 to TRBJ1-5; D remains ambiguous. The CDR3 totals 14 residues. The V end lost 9 bases, the J end lost 0 bases, and 13 bases lay between the germline ends. Germline V gene sequence: CDR1 SGHTS, CDR2 YDEGEE. CDR3 DNA: TGTGCCAACACCCTGACATTTAGCAATCAGCCCCAGCATTTT. Translating gives CANTLTFSNQPQHF.

This chain links TRBV2 with TRBJ2-5; 11 nucleotides align to TRBD2. From germline, CDR1 is SNHLY and CDR2 FYNNEI. V lost 4 bases to trimming and J lost 6 bases; unmatched junction nucleotides: 10. The length of the CDR3 is 16 residues. The CDR3 bases are TGTGCCAGCAGTGTTATTAGCGGGAGGGCCGGAAAGACCCAGTACTTC. Protein: CASSVISGRAGKTQYF.

The sample holds one count of this clone. The V and J genes are TRBV27 and TRBJ2-1; TRBD2 is a possible D gene (6 bases). Trimming removed 5 bases from V and 3 bases from J, with 14 bases in between. The germline CDR1 and CDR2 sequences are MNHEY and SMNVEV (reference sequence). This CDR3 is built from 15 residues. The CDR3 nucleotides are TGTGCCAGCAGTCGCTCGGGCGGGGTCTACAATGAGCAGTTCTTC. It encodes CASSRSGGVYNEQFF.